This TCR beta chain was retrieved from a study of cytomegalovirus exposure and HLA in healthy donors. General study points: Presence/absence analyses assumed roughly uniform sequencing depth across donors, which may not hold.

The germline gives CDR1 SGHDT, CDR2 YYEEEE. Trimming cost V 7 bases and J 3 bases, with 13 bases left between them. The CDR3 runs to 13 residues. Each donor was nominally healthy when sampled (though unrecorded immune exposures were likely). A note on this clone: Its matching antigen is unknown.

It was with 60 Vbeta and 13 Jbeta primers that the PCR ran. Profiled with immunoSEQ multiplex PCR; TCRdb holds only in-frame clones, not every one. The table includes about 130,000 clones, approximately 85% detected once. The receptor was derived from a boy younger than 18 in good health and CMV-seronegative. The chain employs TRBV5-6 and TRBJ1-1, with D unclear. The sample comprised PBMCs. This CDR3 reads CASRNRGDTEAFF. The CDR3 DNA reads TGTGCCAGCCGCAATCGGGGAGACACTGAAGCTTTCTTT. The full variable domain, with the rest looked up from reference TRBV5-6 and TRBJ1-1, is DAGVTQSPTHLIKTRGQQVTLRCSPKSGHDTVSWYQQALGQGPQFIFQYYEEEERQRGNFPDRFSGHQFPNYSSELNVNALLLGDSALYLCASRNRGDTEAFFGQGTRLTVV.